These T cell receptor beta chains were read from a single sample in a study of Graves' ophthalmopathy and Graves' hyperthyroidism. Each CDR3 protein is one row after TCRdb ran MiXCR on the multiplex PCR reads. This repertoire shows about 740,000 distinct CDR3 sequences, 40% found once; its top ten account for about 40%. The material sequenced was peripheral blood. Receptors were obtained from an adult man with Graves' ophthalmopathy. Both conserved end residues are part of each CDR3. A D gene is named only where the DNA matches it firmly. Not every row has a clone size; where given, it reads once, few, many or a size class.

D gene,clone size,J gene,V gene,CDR3 protein,CDR3 DNA
.,.,TRBJ1-5,TRBV4-2,CASSQDLTVNQPQHF,TGTGCCAGCAGCCAAGATTTGACAGTTAATCAGCCCCAGCATTTT
.,.,TRBJ1-5,TRBV7-6,CASVASGLYQPQHF,TGTGCCAGCGTTGCATCAGGGTTGTATCAGCCCCAGCATTTT
.,.,TRBJ1-1,TRBV27,CASSRGRGEAFF,TGTGCCAGCAGTAGGGGAAGAGGTGAAGCTTTCTTT
TRBD2,many,TRBJ2-7,TRBV19,CASSRTSGRNYEQYF,TGTGCCAGTAGCCGGACTAGCGGGAGGAACTACGAGCAGTACTTC
.,few,TRBJ2-5,TRBV24-1,CATSDTDYYGDGETQYF,TGTGCCACCAGTGATACGGACTACTATGGGGATGGAGAGACCCAGTACTTC
TRBD2,many,TRBJ2-7,TRBV7-2,CASSRERGSEQYF,TGTGCCAGCAGCCGAGAGCGGGGAAGCGAGCAGTACTTC
TRBD1,.,TRBJ2-7,TRBV19,CASSIQGQGSDEQYF,TGTGCCAGTAGTATCCAAGGACAGGGTTCGGACGAGCAGTACTTC
.,many,TRBJ2-6,TRBV6-6,CASGTSSSGANVLTF,TGTGCCAGCGGGACTTCCTCTTCTGGGGCCAACGTCCTGACTTTC
TRBD1,many,TRBJ2-5,TRBV7-3,CASSIDRDQETQYF,TGTGCCAGCAGCATTGACAGGGACCAAGAGACCCAGTACTTC
.,many,TRBJ1-1,TRBV7-3,CASGPVGGSEAFF,TGTGCCAGCGGACCGGTGGGGGGGTCTGAAGCTTTCTTT
.,few,TRBJ2-7,TRBV12-3/TRBV12-4,CASSPRTYYEQYF,TGTGCCAGCAGTCCTCGGACTTACTACGAGCAGTACTTC
.,many,TRBJ1-1,TRBV7-9,CASSLTEGTEAFF,TGTGCCAGCAGCCTAACCGAGGGCACTGAAGCTTTCTTT
TRBD1,once,TRBJ1-1,TRBV7-9,CASSQDRVEAFF,TGTGCCAGCAGCCAGGACAGGGTGGAAGCTTTCTTT
.,.,TRBJ1-4,TRBV10-3,CASRGRGNEKLFF,TGTGCCAGTCGCGGCAGGGGTAATGAAAAACTGTTTTTT
.,.,TRBJ2-5,TRBV25-1,CASSEALTPNQYF,TGTGCCAGCAGTGAGGCCCTCACCCCGAACCAGTACTTC
TRBD1,few,TRBJ1-2,TRBV7-2,CASSQDGTGAAGYTF,TGCGCCAGCAGCCAAGATGGCACAGGGGCGGCTGGCTACACCTTC
.,few,TRBJ1-1,TRBV9,CASSDNYYGESRNTEAFF,TGTGCCAGCAGCGATAATTACTACGGGGAGTCTAGGAACACTGAAGCTTTCTTT
TRBD1,once,TRBJ1-2,TRBV29-1,CSVEEQGAYGYAF,TGCAGCGTTGAAGAACAGGGGGCGTATGGCTACGCCTTC
TRBD1,once,TRBJ1-1,TRBV2,CASSEWGTTGRTEAFF,TGTGCCAGCAGTGAATGGGGCACGACAGGGCGCACTGAAGCTTTCTTT
TRBD1,few,TRBJ1-6,TRBV2,CASNGQGVTYNSPLHF,TGTGCCAGCAATGGACAGGGAGTAACCTATAATTCACCCCTCCACTTT
.,.,TRBJ2-7,TRBV10-2,CASSQEWILSNYEQYF,TGTGCCAGCAGCCAAGAGTGGATCCTCAGTAACTACGAGCAGTACTTC
.,.,TRBJ1-1,TRBV19,CASSRGGGANTEAFF,TGTGCCAGTAGTCGCGGCGGGGGCGCGAACACTGAAGCTTTCTTT
.,.,TRBJ1-1,TRBV28,CASGLNSVDTEAFF,TGTGCCAGCGGACTAAATTCGGTGGACACTGAAGCTTTCTTT
.,.,TRBJ1-1,TRBV9,CASSVAGGGHMNTEAFF,TGTGCCAGCAGCGTAGCCGGAGGAGGCCACATGAACACTGAAGCTTTCTTT
.,.,TRBJ2-3,TRBV7-9,CASSLQGRTDTQYF,TGTGCCAGCAGCTTACAGGGTCGGACAGATACGCAGTATTTT
TRBD1,.,TRBJ1-2,TRBV6-6,CASTKGQVYGYTF,TGTGCCAGCACCAAAGGACAGGTCTATGGCTACACCTTC
.,few,TRBJ1-1,TRBV20-1,CSPEGRGDEAFF,TGCAGTCCCGAGGGGCGGGGCGATGAAGCTTTCTTT
TRBD1,few,TRBJ2-6,TRBV5-1,CASSRQGSPSGANVLTF,TGCGCCAGCAGCCGACAGGGATCGCCCTCTGGGGCCAACGTCCTGACTTTC
TRBD1,many,TRBJ1-4,TRBV2,CASRPRTGRGEKLFF,TGTGCCAGCAGACCTAGGACAGGGCGTGGTGAAAAACTGTTTTTT
.,few,TRBJ2-5,TRBV20-1,CSAPQTQYF,TGCAGTGCTCCACAGACCCAGTACTTC
TRBD1,.,TRBJ1-4,TRBV12-3/TRBV12-4,CASRSGQNNEKLFF,TGTGCCAGCAGATCGGGACAGAATAATGAAAAACTGTTTTTT
.,.,TRBJ2-5,TRBV10-3,CAISDRADETQYF,TGTGCCATCAGTGATAGAGCCGACGAGACCCAGTACTTC
TRBD1,many,TRBJ1-1,TRBV29-1,CSGDGTGGGEAFF,TGCAGCGGTGATGGGACAGGGGGAGGAGAAGCTTTCTTT
.,many,TRBJ1-5,TRBV2,CASSEGSAATQPQHF,TGTGCCAGCAGTGAAGGGTCGGCCGCAACCCAGCCCCAGCATTTT
TRBD1,.,TRBJ1-1,TRBV29-1,CSLDRASSEAFF,TGCAGTTTAGACAGGGCTAGCTCTGAAGCTTTCTTT
.,.,TRBJ1-3,TRBV7-2,CASRPGRGLGNTIYF,TGTGCCAGCCGACCCGGCAGGGGACTTGGAAACACCATATATTTT
.,.,TRBJ1-5,TRBV24-1,CGTSSPNRAQPQHF,TGTGGCACCAGCAGCCCGAACAGGGCTCAGCCCCAGCATTTT
TRBD1,.,TRBJ1-2,TRBV7-2,CASNNDRVPNYGYTF,TGTGCCAGCAACAACGACAGGGTCCCTAACTATGGCTACACCTTC
.,.,TRBJ1-3,TRBV2,CASSPPQGNTIYF,TGTGCCAGCTCACCACCTCAGGGAAACACCATATATTTT
.,.,TRBJ1-1,TRBV5-1,CASSHRQNTEAFF,TGCGCCAGCAGCCACAGACAGAACACTGAAGCTTTCTTT
TRBD1,few,TRBJ1-2,TRBV7-9,CASSPDRGFAGYTF,TGTGCCAGCAGTCCTGACAGGGGGTTTGCTGGCTACACCTTC
.,.,TRBJ2-7,TRBV20-1,CMGGRVNYEQYF,TGCATGGGGGGGCGCGTCAACTACGAGCAGTACTTC
.,few,TRBJ1-1,TRBV7-9,CASSFPWQDTEAFF,TGTGCCAGCAGCTTCCCTTGGCAGGACACTGAAGCTTTCTTT
TRBD2,.,TRBJ2-7,TRBV10-3,CATSSGQNNAEQYF,TGTGCCACCTCTAGCGGGCAGAACAACGCCGAGCAGTACTTC
TRBD1,.,TRBJ2-5,TRBV2,CASRLRGQYKETQYF,TGTGCCAGCAGGTTACGGGGACAGTACAAAGAGACCCAGTACTTC
.,.,TRBJ1-6,TRBV25-1,CASSLFGQTNSPLHF,TGTGCCAGCAGTTTATTTGGTCAGACCAATTCACCCCTCCACTTT
TRBD2,.,TRBJ2-7,TRBV29-1,CTPLAGVVHEQYF,TGCACCCCCTTAGCGGGAGTAGTCCACGAGCAGTACTTC
TRBD1,few,TRBJ1-4,TRBV19,CASGRDRGTEKLFF,TGTGCCAGCGGCCGGGACAGGGGGACTGAAAAACTGTTTTTT
.,.,TRBJ1-5,TRBV2,CASSPLGDTGSNQPQHF,TGTGCCAGCAGTCCTCTGGGGGACACCGGAAGCAATCAGCCCCAGCATTTT
.,.,TRBJ1-5,TRBV6-2/TRBV6-3,CAQDGARGQPQHF,TGTGCACAAGACGGGGCTCGGGGTCAGCCCCAGCATTTT